A selection of T cell receptor beta chains follows, all from one sample in a study of T cell repertoires in cytomegalovirus infection. MiXCR, applied by TCRdb to the reads, yields one record per CDR3 protein. The table has around 450,000 distinct CDR3 sequences, approximately 11% seen once; the top ten hold around 9.6%. Sequencing used PBMCs. Receptor source: a human donor in good health (CMV status not recorded). Some clones in this sample may be carry-over from other donors' samples. CDR3s include the opening cysteine and the closing phenylalanine or tryptophan. D genes are given only for firm matches. The size entry is marked missing in some rows and otherwise reads once, few, many or a size class.

V: TRBV7-2; D: .; length: 14; J: TRBJ2-3; size: .; CDR3: CASSFQVGTDTQYF; DNA: TGTGCCAGCAGCTTTCAGGTCGGCACAGATACGCAGTATTTT
V: TRBV7-9; D: .; length: 15; J: TRBJ1-1; size: many; CDR3: CASSRGGHLNTEAFF; DNA: TGTGCCAGCAGCCGGGGGGGACACCTGAACACTGAAGCTTTCTTT
V: TRBV5-1; D: TRBD1; length: 15; J: TRBJ2-1; size: .; CDR3: CASRAGQGSYNEQFF; DNA: TGCGCCAGCAGGGCCGGACAGGGCTCTTACAATGAGCAGTTCTTC
V: TRBV3-1; D: .; length: 15; J: TRBJ2-1; size: .; CDR3: CASSQDSTSYNEQFF; DNA: TGTGCCAGCAGCCAAGACAGTACCTCCTACAATGAGCAGTTCTTC
V: TRBV24-1; D: .; length: 19; J: TRBJ2-1; size: many; CDR3: CATSEGVLQSPSSYNEQFF; DNA: TGTGCCACCAGTGAAGGAGTTTTACAGTCCCCTTCCTCCTACAATGAGCAGTTCTTC
V: TRBV7-2; D: .; length: 13; J: TRBJ1-5; size: many; CDR3: CASSFNGNQPQHF; DNA: TGTGCCAGCAGCTTTAATGGGAATCAGCCCCAGCATTTT
V: TRBV29-1; D: .; length: 13; J: TRBJ1-4; size: .; CDR3: CSVERATNEKLFF; DNA: TGCAGCGTTGAACGCGCAACTAATGAAAAACTGTTTTTT
V: TRBV19; D: .; length: 15; J: TRBJ1-2; size: .; CDR3: CASSLGLDGNYGYTF; DNA: TGTGCCAGTAGCCTGGGCCTGGACGGCAACTATGGCTACACCTTC
V: TRBV15; D: .; length: 15; J: TRBJ2-7; size: .; CDR3: CATSRDRLAPYEQYF; DNA: TGTGCCACCAGCAGAGATCGGCTAGCCCCGTACGAGCAGTACTTC
V: TRBV5-1; D: .; length: 16; J: TRBJ2-2; size: few; CDR3: CASTNRIPTNTGELFF; DNA: TGCGCCAGCACCAACAGGATCCCGACGAACACCGGGGAGCTGTTTTTT
V: TRBV7-9; D: .; length: 18; J: TRBJ1-1; size: many; CDR3: CASSLASDVWAVNTEAFF; DNA: TGTGCCAGCAGCTTAGCATCCGACGTGTGGGCAGTGAACACTGAAGCTTTCTTT
V: TRBV7-9; D: .; length: 16; J: TRBJ1-3; size: many; CDR3: CASSPSGQGVGNTIYF; DNA: TGTGCCAGCAGCCCATCGGGCCAGGGCGTCGGAAACACCATATATTTT
V: TRBV18; D: .; length: 14; J: TRBJ2-7; size: few; CDR3: CASSPLGPEDEQYF; DNA: TGTGCCAGCTCACCATTGGGACCGGAGGACGAGCAGTACTTC
V: TRBV6-5; D: .; length: 12; J: TRBJ1-2; size: many; CDR3: CASTRRDGGYTF; DNA: TGTGCCAGCACCCGGCGTGACGGCGGCTACACCTTC
V: TRBV20-1; D: .; length: 13; J: TRBJ2-7; size: many; CDR3: CSAAPTPGSEQYF; DNA: TGCAGTGCTGCACCCACGCCCGGTAGCGAGCAGTACTTC
V: TRBV6-1; D: .; length: 14; J: TRBJ2-1; size: many; CDR3: CASRRDLRDNEQFF; DNA: TGTGCCAGCCGTAGGGACCTCAGAGATAATGAGCAGTTCTTC
V: TRBV5-6; D: TRBD2; length: 13; J: TRBJ2-1; size: many; CDR3: CASSLGPLAEQFF; DNA: TGTGCCAGCAGCTTGGGGCCACTAGCGGAGCAGTTCTTC
V: TRBV7-8; D: .; length: 17; J: TRBJ1-1; size: many; CDR3: CASSLGSGYAMNTEAFF; DNA: TGTGCCAGCAGCTTAGGTTCTGGGTATGCCATGAACACTGAAGCTTTCTTT
V: TRBV7-9; D: .; length: 17; J: TRBJ1-2; size: many; CDR3: CASSSPGGTTPNYGYTF; DNA: TGTGCCAGCAGCTCCCCTGGGGGCACAACTCCCAACTATGGCTACACCTTC
V: TRBV20-1; D: TRBD2; length: 14; J: TRBJ2-7; size: few; CDR3: CSARGQRGLYEQYF; DNA: TGCAGTGCTAGAGGCCAGCGGGGACTCTACGAGCAGTACTTC
V: TRBV2; D: .; length: 16; J: TRBJ2-4; size: many; CDR3: CASSPDLSLAKNIQYF; DNA: TGTGCCAGCAGTCCGGACCTGTCCTTAGCCAAAAACATTCAGTACTTC
V: TRBV7-6; D: .; length: 16; J: TRBJ2-1; size: many; CDR3: CASSRTSAERYNEQFF; DNA: TGTGCCAGCAGCCGGACTTCGGCGGAAAGGTACAATGAGCAGTTCTTC
V: TRBV18; D: TRBD2; length: 18; J: TRBJ2-7; size: few; CDR3: CASSRDLKLAGGSYEQYF; DNA: TGTGCCAGCTCCCGCGATCTCAAGCTAGCGGGAGGCTCCTACGAGCAGTACTTC
V: TRBV27; D: .; length: 11; J: TRBJ2-3; size: many; CDR3: CASGPGDTQYF; DNA: TGTGCCAGCGGTCCGGGGGATACGCAGTATTTT
V: TRBV19; D: .; length: 16; J: TRBJ2-1; size: many; CDR3: CASSTRTASSYNEQFF; DNA: TGTGCCAGTAGTACTCGGACAGCAAGCTCCTACAATGAGCAGTTCTTC
V: TRBV20-1; D: TRBD2; length: 14; J: TRBJ2-2; size: .; CDR3: CSARTSRNTGELFF; DNA: TGCAGTGCCCGGACTAGCCGGAACACCGGGGAGCTGTTTTTT
V: TRBV7-8; D: .; length: 14; J: TRBJ2-5; size: many; CDR3: CASSRRTGAETQYF; DNA: TGTGCCAGCAGTCGCCGGACGGGGGCGGAGACCCAGTACTTC
V: TRBV7-9; D: .; length: 14; J: TRBJ1-1; size: many; CDR3: CASSLKGRHTEAFF; DNA: TGTGCCAGCAGCTTAAAGGGGAGGCACACTGAAGCTTTCTTT
V: TRBV24-1; D: .; length: 15; J: TRBJ1-5; size: .; CDR3: CATSDLMGCNQPQHF; DNA: TGTGCCACCAGTGATTTGATGGGGTGCAATCAGCCCCAGCATTTT
V: TRBV5-6; D: .; length: 13; J: TRBJ1-1; size: few; CDR3: CASSLSDGTEAFF; DNA: TGTGCCAGCAGCCTGTCGGACGGAACTGAAGCTTTCTTT
V: TRBV2; D: .; length: 15; J: TRBJ2-3; size: .; CDR3: CASSAGTAGSDTQYF; DNA: TGTGCCAGCAGCGCAGGGACGGCGGGGTCAGATACGCAGTATTTT
V: TRBV20-1; D: TRBD1; length: 14; J: TRBJ2-7; size: many; CDR3: CSARRGQGTREQYF; DNA: TGCAGTGCTAGGAGGGGACAGGGAACACGAGAGCAGTACTTC
V: TRBV7-9; D: .; length: 12; J: TRBJ1-4; size: many; CDR3: CASDGSGEKLFF; DNA: TGTGCCAGCGACGGGAGTGGGGAAAAACTGTTTTTT
V: TRBV7-8; D: .; length: 14; J: TRBJ1-1; size: many; CDR3: CASSKGEGNTEAFF; DNA: TGTGCCAGCAGCAAGGGAGAGGGGAACACTGAAGCTTTCTTT
V: TRBV20-1; D: TRBD1; length: 13; J: TRBJ1-3; size: .; CDR3: CSAPRGPGNTIYF; DNA: TGCAGTGCTCCGAGGGGGCCCGGAAACACCATATATTTT
V: TRBV7-2; D: .; length: 10; J: TRBJ2-1; size: many; CDR3: CASSLVEQFF; DNA: TGTGCCAGCAGCTTAGTTGAGCAGTTCTTC
V: TRBV28; D: TRBD1; length: 16; J: TRBJ2-5; size: many; CDR3: CASSLDRGRWVETQYF; DNA: TGTGCCAGCAGCCTTGACAGGGGGCGCTGGGTAGAGACCCAGTACTTC
V: TRBV29-1; D: .; length: 13; J: TRBJ1-2; size: few; CDR3: CSGYRENGNGYTF; DNA: TGCAGCGGATACAGGGAAAACGGAAATGGCTACACCTTC
V: TRBV10-3; D: TRBD1; length: 15; J: TRBJ1-5; size: many; CDR3: CAIRETDRADQPQHF; DNA: TGTGCCATCAGGGAAACCGACAGGGCCGATCAGCCCCAGCATTTT
V: TRBV2; D: TRBD1; length: 14; J: TRBJ2-7; size: .; CDR3: CAGSEFQGAYEQYF; DNA: TGTGCCGGCAGTGAATTTCAGGGGGCCTACGAGCAGTACTTC
V: TRBV11-2; D: .; length: 17; J: TRBJ2-5; size: many; CDR3: CASSLSGFVVRRETQYF; DNA: TGTGCCAGCAGCTTAAGTGGGTTCGTAGTTAGGCGAGAGACCCAGTACTTC
V: TRBV29-1; D: TRBD2; length: 13; J: TRBJ2-3; size: many; CDR3: CSDQAGLTDTQYF; DNA: TGCAGCGACCAAGCGGGGCTCACAGATACGCAGTATTTT
V: TRBV7-9; D: .; length: 16; J: TRBJ2-3; size: many; CDR3: CASSPSGGTSTDTQYF; DNA: TGTGCCAGCAGCCCTTCCGGCGGAACTAGCACAGATACGCAGTATTTT
V: TRBV2; D: TRBD1; length: 15; J: TRBJ1-1; size: few; CDR3: CASSEWASTGAEAFF; DNA: TGTGCCAGCAGTGAATGGGCCTCGACAGGGGCTGAAGCTTTCTTT
V: TRBV12-3/TRBV12-4; D: TRBD2; length: 15; J: TRBJ2-1; size: many; CDR3: CASTFTSGFYNEQFF; DNA: TGTGCCAGCACCTTCACTAGCGGTTTCTACAATGAGCAGTTCTTC
V: TRBV7-9; D: .; length: 16; J: TRBJ1-2; size: .; CDR3: CASSSVGRGEDYGYTF; DNA: TGTGCCAGCAGCTCCGTAGGAAGGGGCGAAGACTATGGCTACACCTTC
V: TRBV28; D: TRBD2; length: 15; J: TRBJ2-2; size: many; CDR3: CASTSGGVKSGELFF; DNA: TGTGCCAGCACCTCGGGGGGAGTAAAGTCCGGGGAGCTGTTTTTT
V: TRBV15; D: TRBD1; length: 14; J: TRBJ2-7; size: many; CDR3: CATSSGTGPYEQYF; DNA: TGTGCCACCAGCAGCGGGACAGGCCCCTACGAGCAGTACTTC
V: TRBV20-1; D: .; length: 15; J: TRBJ2-1; size: few; CDR3: CSAREGPGFYNEQFF; DNA: TGCAGTGCTAGAGAGGGGCCTGGCTTTTACAATGAGCAGTTCTTC
V: TRBV10-2; D: .; length: 14; J: TRBJ2-1; size: few; CDR3: CASSERAGDNEQFF; DNA: TGCGCCAGCAGTGAGAGGGCAGGGGATAATGAGCAGTTCTTC
V: TRBV6-1; D: TRBD1; length: 15; J: TRBJ1-5; size: many; CDR3: CASREGQGGGQPQHF; DNA: TGTGCCAGCAGGGAGGGACAGGGAGGCGGTCAGCCCCAGCATTTT
V: TRBV9; D: .; length: 14; J: TRBJ1-6; size: .; CDR3: CASSVAAGGSPLHF; DNA: TGTGCCAGCAGCGTAGCGGCAGGTGGATCACCCCTCCACTTT
V: TRBV7-8; D: TRBD1; length: 16; J: TRBJ2-7; size: many; CDR3: CASSSIRDRGTYEQYF; DNA: TGTGCCAGCAGCTCGATCCGGGACAGGGGGACCTACGAGCAGTACTTC
V: TRBV2; D: .; length: 13; J: TRBJ1-2; size: many; CDR3: CASTFGALYGYTF; DNA: TGTGCCAGCACCTTCGGGGCCCTCTATGGCTACACCTTC